Sequencing of this TCR beta chain was carried out in a study of blood T cell repertoires in COVID-19. Germline lookup yields CDR1 SNHLY and CDR2 FYNNEI. CDR3 length: 14 amino acids. V gave up 5 bases and J gave up 7 bases; unmatched junction bases: 7. The data were produced by immunoSEQ multiplex PCR, yet TCRdb's version contains in-frame clones alone and is incomplete. The data contain 200,000 or so clones, roughly 88% of them singletons. Patients from Seattle were sampled longitudinally, starting during active infection. This sequence joins TRBV2 and TRBJ2-5; 10 bases agree with TRBD1. The sample taken for sequencing was peripheral blood. This TCR was sampled from a man between 45 and 60 years old with COVID-19, enrolled during active disease. The CDR3 sequence is CASSSTGGFGTQYF. In DNA, the CDR3 is TGTGCCAGCAGTTCGACAGGGGGCTTTGGGACCCAGTACTTC. The variable domain in full, completed from reference TRBV2 and TRBJ2-5, reads EPEVTQTPSHQVTQMGQEVILRCVPISNHLYFYWYRQILGQKVEFLVSFYNNEISEKSEIFDDQFSVERPDGSNFTLKIRSTKLEDSAMYFCASSSTGGFGTQYFGPGTRLLVL.